This T cell receptor (beta chain) was observed in a study of blood T cells in healthy people across ages. Study-level findings and limits: Long-lived donors exceeded aged donors in naive CD4+ cells and diversity. As age increased, TCR beta diversity per million T cells fell in a roughly linear fashion.

This clonotype has ten or more counts. Its antigen is currently unknown. The germline CDR1 and CDR2 sequences are SGDLS and YYNGEE. V shed 0 bases and J shed 2 bases, with 8 bases lying between them. The CDR3 has 14 residues. A sample-barcoded 5' primer and a J-beta primer mix were used in a second PCR of roughly 7 to 11 cycles. A template-switch adaptor containing 12 random nucleotides labeled each cDNA molecule. Via MiXCR, TCRdb re-called the 5' RACE reads, giving one row per CDR3 protein. The data contain about 1.7 million distinct CDR3 sequences, approximately 30% of them seen just once; the ten biggest clones take up 7% to 9%.

This rearrangement joins TRBV9 to TRBJ2-5, with D possibly TRBD2 on 5 matching bases. This receptor was obtained from a woman aged 25-40 years in good health. The specimen sequenced was blood. CDR3 DNA sequence: TGTGCCAGCAGCGTAGGGGGAGCACAAGAGACCCAGTACTTC. Translating gives CASSVGGAQETQYF.